These 8 T cell receptor beta chains came from one sample sequenced in a study of control samples from healthy donors and cancer patients. Profiled with immunoSEQ multiplex PCR; TCRdb holds only in-frame clones, not every one. The table lists about 90,000 clones, about nine tenths of them singletons, with over 3% in the top ten. The sequencing sample was made of blood. The source is a woman under 30 in good health.

V gene TRBV19 combines with J gene TRBJ2-5; D not resolved. Germline V gives CDR1 LNHDA, CDR2 SQIVND (reference sequence). Trimming pared 6 bases from V and 1 base from J, leaving 9 bases between. CDR3 size: 13 residues. CDR3 residues: CASSPTIQETQYF. CDR3 coding DNA: TGTGCCAGTAGCCCAACGATCCAAGAGACCCAGTACTTC.

The chain links TRBV2 to TRBJ1-5, with TRBD1 matching 7 bases. Germline assignment: CDR1 SNHLY and CDR2 FYNNEI. The CDR3 is made up of 16 amino acids. V lost 7 bases and J lost 6; bases outside the gene matches: 15. The DNA for the CDR3 is TGTGCCAGCACCGTAAGACAGGGAAGTGGTGTTCAGCCCCAGCATTTT. Its protein is CASTVRQGSGVQPQHF.

The rearrangement uses TRBV18 and TRBJ2-7; D remains unclear. This CDR3 is 12 amino acids long. The germline CDR1 and CDR2 sequences are KGHSH and LQKENI. Between the trimmed V and J ends, which lost 3 bases and 0 bases, there was a span of 3 bases. The CDR3 is CASSPSSYEQYF. The CDR3 DNA is TGTGCCAGCTCACCTTCCTCCTACGAGCAGTACTTC.

This chain uses TRBV6-5 with TRBJ1-2; D not resolved. With 5 bases removed from V and 5 bases from J, the gap between germline ends came to 9 bases. CDR1 MNHEY and CDR2 SVGAGI come from the germline V gene. There are 12 residues in the CDR3. The chain's CDR3 is CASSLIVYGYTF. As DNA, the CDR3 is TGTGCCAGCAGTCTAATCGTATATGGCTACACCTTC.

The chain combines TRBV20-1 with TRBJ2-3; TRBD2 matches at 13 bases. Germline CDR1 is DFQATT and CDR2 is SNEGSKA (reference sequence). With V trimmed by 3 bases and J by 5 bases, 5 bases remained unmatched. This CDR3 region has 15 residues. The CDR3 DNA reads as TGCAGTGCTAGTCAACTAGCGGGGGGGAGAGATACGCAGTATTTT. This translates into CSASQLAGGRDTQYF.

The chain couples TRBV6-5 to TRBJ2-2; a possible D gene is TRBD1 (5 bases). The CDR3 runs 15 residues. Germline V lookup: CDR1 MNHEY, CDR2 SVGAGI. Trimming pared 4 bases from V and 0 bases from J, leaving 9 bases between. The CDR3 nucleotides read TGTGCCAGCAGTTCGACAGAAACGAACACCGGGGAGCTGTTTTTT. Translation: CASSSTETNTGELFF.

The chain has TRBV4-2 and TRBJ1-5; no clear D. In germline, CDR1 is LGHNA, CDR2 YNFKEQ. V lost 0 bases and J lost 6, with 9 bases in between. The CDR3 spans 14 residues. The CDR3 region has the DNA TGTGCCAGCAGCCAAGAAACGGGAAGTCAGCCCCAGCATTTT. This codes for CASSQETGSQPQHF.

The V and J genes are TRBV5-1 and TRBJ2-7; 8 nucleotides match TRBD2. The ends lost 0 bases at V and 2 bases at J; junction bases unmatched: 4. Germline CDR1 reads SGHRS; CDR2 reads YFSETQ. CDR3 length: 15 amino acids. CDR3 region: CASSLVAGGPYEQYF. In DNA, the CDR3 is TGCGCCAGCAGCTTGGTTGCGGGGGGACCCTACGAGCAGTACTTC.